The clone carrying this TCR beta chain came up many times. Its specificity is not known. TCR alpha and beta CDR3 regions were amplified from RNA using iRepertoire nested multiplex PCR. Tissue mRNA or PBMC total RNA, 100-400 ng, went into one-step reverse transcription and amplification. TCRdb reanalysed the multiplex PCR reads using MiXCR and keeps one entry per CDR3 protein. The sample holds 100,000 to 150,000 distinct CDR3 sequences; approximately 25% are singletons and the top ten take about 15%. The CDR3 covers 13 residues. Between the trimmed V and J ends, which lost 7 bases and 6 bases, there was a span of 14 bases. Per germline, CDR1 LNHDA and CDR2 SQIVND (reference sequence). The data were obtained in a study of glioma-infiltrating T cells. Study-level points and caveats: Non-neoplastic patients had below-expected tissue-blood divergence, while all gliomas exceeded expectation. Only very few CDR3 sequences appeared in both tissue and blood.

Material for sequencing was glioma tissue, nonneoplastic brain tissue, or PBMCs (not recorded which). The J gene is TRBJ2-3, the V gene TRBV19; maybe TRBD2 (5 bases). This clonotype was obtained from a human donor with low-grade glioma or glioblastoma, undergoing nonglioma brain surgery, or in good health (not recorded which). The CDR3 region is CASTSTGWDTQYF. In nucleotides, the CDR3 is TGTGCCAGTACCTCCACGGGGTGGGATACGCAGTATTTT.